This paragraph covers one T cell receptor (beta chain) sequence. As yet, its antigen is unknown. This sample is drawn from a study of T cells after yellow fever vaccination. Study-wide points: Primary-vaccination clones mostly resurfaced post-booster (about 95% CD4, roughly 90% CD8). Repertoires sorted by FACS could include abundant clonotypes that are contaminants from the bulk population. Among all clonotypes, a small share was observed in both CD4 and CD8 compartments.

CDR3 size: 13 residues. Germline V gene sequence: CDR1 SEHNR, CDR2 FQNEAQ (reference sequence). V gave up 3 bases and J gave up 11 bases, with 16 bases separating them. One entry per CDR3 protein, called by TCRdb with MiXCR from the 5' RACE reads. The sample contains 620,000 or so distinct CDR3 sequences, roughly a sixth of which appear only once. The material sequenced was PBMCs, taken 5 days after the first yellow fever vaccination. The sequence was collected from a man younger than 30 who received the YFV17D yellow fever vaccine. The chain couples TRBV7-9 to TRBJ1-1; D may be TRBD1 (5 bases). The CDR3 DNA reads TGTGCCAGCAGCTTGGGGGTTGGGGTGGACGCTTTCTTT. It yields the protein CASSLGVGVDAFF.